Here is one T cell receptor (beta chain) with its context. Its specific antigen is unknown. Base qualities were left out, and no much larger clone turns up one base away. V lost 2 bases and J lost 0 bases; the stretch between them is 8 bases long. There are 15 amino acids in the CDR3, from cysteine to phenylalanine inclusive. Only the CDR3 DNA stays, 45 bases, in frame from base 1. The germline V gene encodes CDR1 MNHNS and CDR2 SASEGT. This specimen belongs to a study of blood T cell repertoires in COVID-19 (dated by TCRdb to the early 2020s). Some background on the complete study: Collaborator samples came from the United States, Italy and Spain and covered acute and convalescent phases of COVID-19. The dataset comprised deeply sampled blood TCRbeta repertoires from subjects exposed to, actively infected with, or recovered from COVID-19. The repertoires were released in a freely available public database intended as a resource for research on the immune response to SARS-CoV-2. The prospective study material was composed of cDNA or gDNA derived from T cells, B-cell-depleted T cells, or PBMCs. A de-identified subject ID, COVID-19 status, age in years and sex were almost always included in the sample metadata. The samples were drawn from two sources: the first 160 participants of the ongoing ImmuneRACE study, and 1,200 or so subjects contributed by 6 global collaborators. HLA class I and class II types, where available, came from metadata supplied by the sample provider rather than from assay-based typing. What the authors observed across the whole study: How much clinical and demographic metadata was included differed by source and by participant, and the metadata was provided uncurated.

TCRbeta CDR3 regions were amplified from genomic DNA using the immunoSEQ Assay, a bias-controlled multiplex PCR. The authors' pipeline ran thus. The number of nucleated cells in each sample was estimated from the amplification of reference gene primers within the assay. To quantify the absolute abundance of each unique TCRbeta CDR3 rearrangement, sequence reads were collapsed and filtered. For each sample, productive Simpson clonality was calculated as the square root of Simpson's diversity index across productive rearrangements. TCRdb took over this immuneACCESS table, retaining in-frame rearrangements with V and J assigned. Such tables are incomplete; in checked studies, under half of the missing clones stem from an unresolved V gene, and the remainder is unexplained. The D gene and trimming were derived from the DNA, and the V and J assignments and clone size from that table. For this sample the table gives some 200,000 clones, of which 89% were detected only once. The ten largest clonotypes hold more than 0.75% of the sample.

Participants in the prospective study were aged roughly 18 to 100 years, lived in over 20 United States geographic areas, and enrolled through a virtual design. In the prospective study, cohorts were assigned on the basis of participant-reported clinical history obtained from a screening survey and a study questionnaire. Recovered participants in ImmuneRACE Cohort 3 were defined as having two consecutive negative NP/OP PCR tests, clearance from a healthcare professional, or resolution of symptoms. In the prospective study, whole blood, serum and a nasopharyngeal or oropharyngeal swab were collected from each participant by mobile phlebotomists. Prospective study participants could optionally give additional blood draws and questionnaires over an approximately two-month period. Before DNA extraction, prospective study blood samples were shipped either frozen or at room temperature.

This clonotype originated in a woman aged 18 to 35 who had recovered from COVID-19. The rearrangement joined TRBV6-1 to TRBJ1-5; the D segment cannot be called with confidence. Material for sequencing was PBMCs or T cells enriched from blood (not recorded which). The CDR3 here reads CASSESRFSNQPQHF. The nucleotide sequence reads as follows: TGTGCCAGCAGTGAAAGCAGGTTTAGCAATCAGCCCCAGCATTTT.